This T cell receptor (beta chain) is drawn from a study of blood T cell repertoires in COVID-19. Study background: Sample material is recorded as cDNA or gDNA derived from T cells, B-cell-depleted T cells, or PBMCs.

The CDR3 loop spans 21 amino acids. The ends lost 1 base at V and 0 bases at J; junction bases unmatched: 19. Germline V gene data show CDR1 as SGHRS and CDR2 as YFSETQ. As originally analysed: Cell counts per sample came from amplifying reference gene primers. Measured with immunoSEQ multiplex PCR; TCRdb has only the in-frame clones, and not every one. The V and J calls and clone size were taken over from that table, and D and trimming were inferred from the DNA. The sample yields some 250,000 clones, roughly 77% seen once. The origin of this receptor is a woman of 80 years or more with acute or convalescent COVID-19. V gene TRBV5-1 combines with J gene TRBJ2-1; 7 bases are a match to TRBD2. Sample: peripheral blood. CDR3 bases: TGCGCCAGCAGCTTGTTTAAGTCTGGGACTATCACCCCGAGCTCCTACAATGAGCAGTTCTTC. It encodes CASSLFKSGTITPSSYNEQFF.